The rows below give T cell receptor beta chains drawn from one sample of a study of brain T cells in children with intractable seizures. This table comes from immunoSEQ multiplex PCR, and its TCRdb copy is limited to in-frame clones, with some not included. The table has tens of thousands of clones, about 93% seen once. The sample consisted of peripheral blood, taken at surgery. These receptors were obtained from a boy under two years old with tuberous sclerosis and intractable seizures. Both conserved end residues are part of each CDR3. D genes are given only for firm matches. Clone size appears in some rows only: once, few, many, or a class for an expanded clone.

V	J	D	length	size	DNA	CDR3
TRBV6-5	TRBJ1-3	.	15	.	TGTGCCAGCAGTTCACAGGTTCACTCTGGAAACACCATATATTTT	CASSSQVHSGNTIYF
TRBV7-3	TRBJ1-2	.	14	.	TGTGCCAGCAGCTTAACGGGGCAGGCCTATGGCTACACCTTC	CASSLTGQAYGYTF
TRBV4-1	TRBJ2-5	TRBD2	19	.	TGCGCCAGCAGCCAAGAGAGGGTTAGCGGGGGGGCCAAGGAGGAGACCCAGTACTTC	CASSQERVSGGAKEETQYF
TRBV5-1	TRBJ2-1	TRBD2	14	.	TGCGCCAGCAGCTTCACTAGCGGGGGCAATGAGCAGTTCTTC	CASSFTSGGNEQFF
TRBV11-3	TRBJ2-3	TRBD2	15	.	TGTGCCAGCAGCTTATTGTGGGAGGGGAAAGATACGCAGTATTTT	CASSLLWEGKDTQYF
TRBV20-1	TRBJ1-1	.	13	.	TGCAGTGCTAGTCCGGGTCTGGACACTGAAGCTTTCTTT	CSASPGLDTEAFF
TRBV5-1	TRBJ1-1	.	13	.	TGCGCCAGCTTCGGGACACCTGACACTGAAGCTTTCTTT	CASFGTPDTEAFF
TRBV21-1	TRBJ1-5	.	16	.	TGTGCCAGCAGCAGTCGACAGGGAGTATTAGTTCAGCCCCAGCATTTT	CASSSRQGVLVQPQHF
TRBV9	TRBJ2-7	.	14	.	TGTGCCAGCAGCCCGGTAGAAGAGGGCTACGAGCAGTACTTC	CASSPVEEGYEQYF
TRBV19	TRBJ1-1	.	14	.	TGTGCCAGTAGGAGGGGGGGCCTGAACACTGAAGCTTTCTTT	CASRRGGLNTEAFF
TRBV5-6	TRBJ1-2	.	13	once	TGTGCCAGCAGCTTGGGGGCGCAGTATGGCTACACCTTC	CASSLGAQYGYTF
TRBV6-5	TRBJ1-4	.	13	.	TGTGCCAGCAGTCTGGGGAGGGTCGAAAAACTGTTTTTT	CASSLGRVEKLFF
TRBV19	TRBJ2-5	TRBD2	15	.	TGTGCCAGTAGTATACCCGGGAGGGCGAGTGAGACCCAGTACTTC	CASSIPGRASETQYF
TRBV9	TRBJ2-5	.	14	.	TGTGCCAGCAGCGTAGGGGTATACCAAGAGACCCAGTACTTC	CASSVGVYQETQYF
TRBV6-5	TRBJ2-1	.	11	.	TGTGCCAGCAGCAGATACAATGAGCAGTTCTTC	CASSRYNEQFF
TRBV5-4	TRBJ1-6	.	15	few	TGTGCCAGCAGCTTGGGGAGCTCCTATAATTCACCCCTCCACTTT	CASSLGSSYNSPLHF
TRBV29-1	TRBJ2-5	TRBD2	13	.	TGCAGCGTTCGTAGCGGGAACCAAGAGACCCAGTACTTC	CSVRSGNQETQYF
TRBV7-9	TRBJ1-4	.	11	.	TGTGCCAGCAGCTTTACTGAAAAACTGTTTTTT	CASSFTEKLFF
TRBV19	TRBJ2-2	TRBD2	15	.	TGTGCCAGTAGTATAGTTAGCGGGGGGACCGGGGAGCTGTTTTTT	CASSIVSGGTGELFF
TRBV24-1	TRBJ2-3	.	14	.	TGTGCCACCAGTGATTTCCGGATCACAGATACGCAGTATTTT	CATSDFRITDTQYF
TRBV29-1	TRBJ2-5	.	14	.	TGCAGCGTTGAATGGGCGGGCCGCCAAGAGACCCAGTACTTC	CSVEWAGRQETQYF
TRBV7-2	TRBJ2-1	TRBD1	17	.	TGTGCCAGCAGCTTAGCGCCAGGGGGCTTATCCTACAATGAGCAGTTCTTC	CASSLAPGGLSYNEQFF
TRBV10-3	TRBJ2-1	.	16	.	TGTGCCATCAGTGCGTCGGTGGCGAGCTCCTACAATGAGCAGTTCTTC	CAISASVASSYNEQFF
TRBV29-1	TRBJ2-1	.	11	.	TGCAGCGTTGACTTCCGCAATGAGCAGTTCTTC	CSVDFRNEQFF
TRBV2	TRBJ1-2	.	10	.	TGTGCCAGCAGGGGGACTGAGGACACCTTC	CASRGTEDTF
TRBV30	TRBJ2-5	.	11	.	TGTGCCTGGAGTGTAACGGAGGCCCAGTACTTC	CAWSVTEAQYF
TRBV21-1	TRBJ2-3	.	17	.	TGTGCCAGCAGCAAAGAAAGCATGGGCGTTAGCACAGATACGCAGTATTTT	CASSKESMGVSTDTQYF
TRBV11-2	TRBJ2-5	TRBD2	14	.	TGTGCCAGCAGCCAATTCGGGGGGCAAGAGACCCAGTACTTC	CASSQFGGQETQYF
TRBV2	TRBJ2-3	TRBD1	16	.	TGTGCCAGCAGCATAAGACAGGGGGGATTTCAAGATACGCAGTATTTT	CASSIRQGGFQDTQYF
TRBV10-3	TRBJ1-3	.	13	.	TGTGCCATCAGCCCAGGGGCCGGAAACACCATATATTTT	CAISPGAGNTIYF
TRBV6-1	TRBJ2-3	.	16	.	TGTGCCAGCAGTGAAAATCGGGTTCGGATCACAGATACGCAGTATTTT	CASSENRVRITDTQYF
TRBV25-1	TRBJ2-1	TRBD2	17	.	TGTGCCAGCAGTGGCGTACCACTAGCGGGAGATTTGAATGAGCAGTTCTTC	CASSGVPLAGDLNEQFF
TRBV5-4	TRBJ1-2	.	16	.	TGTGCCAGCAGCTCATTCCGCATGAAGTCTAACTATGGCTACACCTTC	CASSSFRMKSNYGYTF
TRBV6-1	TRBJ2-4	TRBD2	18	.	TGTGCCAGCAGTGAAAGGTCTAGCGGGGGGGCGAACAAAAACATTCAGTACTTC	CASSERSSGGANKNIQYF
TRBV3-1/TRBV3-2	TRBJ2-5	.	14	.	TGTGCCAGCAGCCAACAGGCGGGTTTCGAGACCCAGTACTTC	CASSQQAGFETQYF
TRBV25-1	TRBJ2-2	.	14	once	TGTGCCAGCAACGGAGGCAGGGTTAGCGGGGAGCTGTTTTTT	CASNGGRVSGELFF
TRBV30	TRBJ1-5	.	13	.	TGTGCCTGGAGGAGGGGGGGGAATCAGCCCCAGCATTTT	CAWRRGGNQPQHF
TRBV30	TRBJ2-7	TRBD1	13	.	TGTGCCTGGAGTCCAGGGGGCTCCTACGAGCAGTACTTC	CAWSPGGSYEQYF
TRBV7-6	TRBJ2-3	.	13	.	TGTGCCAGCAGCTTAGCACTGGTAGATACGCAGTATTTT	CASSLALVDTQYF
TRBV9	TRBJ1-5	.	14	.	TGTGCCAGCAGCGTAGGGCAGGGAAGTCAGCCCCAGCATTTT	CASSVGQGSQPQHF
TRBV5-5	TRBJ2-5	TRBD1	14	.	TGTGCCAGCAGCTTACGGGACAGGCTAGAGACCCAGTACTTC	CASSLRDRLETQYF
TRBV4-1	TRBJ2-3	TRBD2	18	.	TGCGCCAGCAGCCCGGTACCGACTAGCGGGGGGCGGGCAGATACGCAGTATTTT	CASSPVPTSGGRADTQYF
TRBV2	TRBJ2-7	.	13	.	TGTGCCAGCAGGGAGGGGAAGGGATACGAGCAGTACTTC	CASREGKGYEQYF
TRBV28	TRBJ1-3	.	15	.	TGTGCCAGCAGTTTACATGGGATCTCTGGAAACACCATATATTTT	CASSLHGISGNTIYF
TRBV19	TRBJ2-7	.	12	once	TGTGCCAGTAGTGACTTGTCCTACGAGCAGTACTTC	CASSDLSYEQYF
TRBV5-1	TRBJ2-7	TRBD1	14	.	TGCGCCAGCAGCAGGACAGGGGGCAGCTACGAGCAGTACTTC	CASSRTGGSYEQYF
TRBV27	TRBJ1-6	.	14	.	TGTGCCAGCGGACTCCTGACAGATAATTCACCCCTCCACTTT	CASGLLTDNSPLHF
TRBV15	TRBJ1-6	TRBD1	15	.	TGTGCCACCAGCCCGACAGGGAACTATAATTCACCCCTCCACTTT	CATSPTGNYNSPLHF
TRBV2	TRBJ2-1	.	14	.	TGTGCCATTAACCGGCGGACCGAGTACAATGAGCAGTTCTTC	CAINRRTEYNEQFF